This TCR beta chain was sequenced for a study of blood T cell repertoires in COVID-19. On the study more broadly: Samples came from the United States, Italy and Spain, spanning acute and convalescent COVID-19.

As originally analysed: Reference gene primers were amplified, and this amplification served to estimate nucleated cell counts. The protocol was immunoSEQ multiplex PCR, while the TCRdb copy is restricted to in-frame clones and leaves out a portion. The DNA gave D and trimming, while V, J and clone size come from that table. This sample has 70,000 or so clones; more than 70% occur once, and the top ten carry roughly 4%. Trimming removed 0 bases from V and 4 bases from J; junction bases left unmatched: 5. The CDR3 totals 15 residues. Germline V CDR1 and CDR2: MNHEY, SVGAGI. This sequence was found in a man aged 45-65 years with acute or convalescent COVID-19. This chain uses TRBV6-5 with TRBJ2-7; 8 positions agree with TRBD1. Sequencing was done on a sample of peripheral blood. The CDR3: CASSYSSDRAYEQYF. CDR3 sequence (DNA): TGTGCCAGCAGTTACTCCTCGGACAGGGCGTACGAGCAGTACTTC.